The rows below give T cell receptor beta chains drawn from one sample of a study of blood T cells in healthy people across ages. TCRdb passed the 5' RACE reads through MiXCR, listing each CDR3 protein once. Of about 290,000 distinct CDR3 sequences in the sample, 27% were seen once. The sequencing input was blood. These receptor sequences come from a woman between 65 and 79 years old in good health. Both conserved end residues are part of each CDR3. Each record gives: D gene, clone size, V gene, J gene, CDR3 protein, CDR3 DNA. The D gene is left open where the match is weak. Size tells how often a clone was seen (once, few, many) or the class of an expanded clone, and some rows leave it out.

NA	few	TRBV7-6	TRBJ2-1	CASSSLGPQFF	TGTGCCAGCAGCTCGCTAGGTCCCCAGTTCTTC
NA	NA	TRBV18	TRBJ2-5	CASLQQETQYF	TGTGCCAGCTTACAACAAGAGACCCAGTACTTC
NA	NA	TRBV20-1	TRBJ1-6	CSARDLKLSGLRYSPLHF	TGCAGTGCTAGAGATCTAAAATTGTCGGGGCTACGATATTCACCCCTCCACTTT
TRBD2	NA	TRBV20-1	TRBJ2-5	CSATNSGRAWEETQYF	TGCAGTGCGACCAATAGCGGGAGGGCCTGGGAAGAGACCCAGTACTTC
TRBD2	NA	TRBV14	TRBJ2-3	CASSQGLLAGVGYTQYF	TGTGCCAGCAGCCAAGGCCTCCTAGCGGGAGTAGGATATACGCAGTATTTT
TRBD1	NA	TRBV20-1	TRBJ1-1	CSDFNSATGGKNTEAFF	TGCAGTGATTTTAATAGCGCAACAGGGGGTAAGAACACTGAAGCTTTCTTT
TRBD2	few	TRBV20-1	TRBJ2-3	CSASTGLVHTDTQYF	TGCAGTGCTAGTACGGGACTAGTCCACACTGATACGCAGTATTTT
NA	once	TRBV11-2	TRBJ2-3	CASAYTDTQYF	TGTGCCAGCGCGTACACAGATACACAGTATTTT
TRBD1	few	TRBV28	TRBJ2-7	CASSLIGTGGYEQYF	TGTGCCAGCAGTCTCATCGGGACAGGGGGCTACGAGCAGTACTTC
TRBD2	NA	TRBV6-1	TRBJ2-7	CASSAPLAGDTYEQYF	TGTGCCAGCAGTGCGCCACTAGCGGGAGACACCTACGAGCAGTACTTC
TRBD2	few	TRBV7-2	TRBJ2-5	CASSFSGLARIVQETQYF	TGTGCCAGCAGCTTCTCGGGACTAGCGAGGATTGTGCAGGAGACCCAGTACTTC
NA	few	TRBV20-1	TRBJ1-5	CSATQGGNQPQHF	TGCAGTGCTACCCAGGGAGGGAATCAGCCCCAGCATTTT
NA	few	TRBV4-1	TRBJ1-1	CASSQVSGTEAFF	TGCGCCAGCAGCCAAGTATCTGGCACTGAAGCTTTCTTT
NA	few	TRBV2	TRBJ2-1	CASSLTHNEQFF	TGTGCCAGCAGTCTGACCCACAATGAGCAGTTCTTC
TRBD1	many	TRBV6-5	TRBJ1-2	CASSAANRGGGYTF	TGTGCCAGCAGTGCGGCAAACAGGGGAGGCGGCTACACCTTC
TRBD2	NA	TRBV5-5	TRBJ2-3	CASSRTRGTDTQYF	TGTGCCAGCAGCAGGACTAGGGGCACAGATACGCAGTATTTT
TRBD2	NA	TRBV5-1	TRBJ2-5	CASSLSGTSGSWETQYF	TGCGCCAGCAGCCTATCCGGGACTAGCGGGAGCTGGGAGACCCAGTACTTC
NA	NA	TRBV7-8	TRBJ1-1	CASREKGVGTEAFF	TGTGCCAGCAGGGAAAAAGGGGTGGGCACCGAAGCTTTCTTT
NA	few	TRBV11-2	TRBJ2-6	CASSLTMYSSGANVLTF	TGTGCCAGCAGCCTCACCATGTACAGCTCTGGGGCCAACGTCCTGACTTTC
NA	few	TRBV15	TRBJ2-7	CATSRGGGSTYGQYF	TGTGCCACCAGCAGAGGAGGGGGAAGCACCTACGGGCAGTACTTC
TRBD1	NA	TRBV15	TRBJ2-5	CATSRELTGVETQYF	TGTGCCACCAGCAGAGAACTTACAGGGGTGGAGACCCAGTACTTC
TRBD2	many	TRBV7-3	TRBJ2-2	CASSSTSGTGELFF	TGTGCCAGCAGCTCCACTAGCGGGACCGGGGAGCTGTTTTTT
NA	NA	TRBV4-2	TRBJ2-6	CASTPPGANVLTF	TGTGCCAGCACCCCCCCTGGGGCCAACGTCCTGACTTTC
TRBD1	NA	TRBV20-1	TRBJ2-1	CSADGGDRVQNEQFF	TGCAGTGCTGACGGTGGGGACAGGGTACAGAATGAGCAGTTCTTC
NA	NA	TRBV20-1	TRBJ1-5	CSARDEKGGNQPQHF	TGCAGTGCTAGAGATGAAAAGGGGGGAAATCAGCCCCAGCATTTT
NA	NA	TRBV9	TRBJ1-4	CASSVGSGGNEKLFF	TGTGCCAGCAGCGTAGGATCCGGGGGCAATGAAAAACTGTTTTTT
NA	NA	TRBV25-1	TRBJ2-7	CASSESAPPYEQYF	TGTGCCAGCAGTGAATCTGCCCCCCCCTACGAGCAGTACTTC
TRBD1	few	TRBV7-9	TRBJ2-7	CASSIDQGVTYEQYF	TGTGCCAGCAGCATCGATCAGGGGGTCACATACGAGCAGTACTTC
NA	NA	TRBV2	TRBJ1-2	CATQPDPNYGYTF	TGTGCCACCCAGCCGGATCCGAACTATGGCTACACCTTC
NA	NA	TRBV7-2	TRBJ1-5	CASSFEEQGPQHF	TGTGCCAGCAGCTTTGAGGAACAGGGTCCCCAGCATTTT
TRBD1	few	TRBV20-1	TRBJ2-5	CSATNRGLGETQYF	TGCAGTGCAACCAACAGGGGGCTGGGGGAGACCCAGTACTTC
NA	NA	TRBV21-1	TRBJ2-3	CASSKAGLRGTDTQYF	TGTGCCAGCAGCAAAGCCGGTCTTCGGGGCACAGATACGCAGTATTTT
NA	NA	TRBV24-1	TRBJ2-4	CATSAIRENIQCF	TGTGCCACCAGTGCTATAAGGGAAAACATTCAGTGCTTC
TRBD2	NA	TRBV4-2	TRBJ2-3	CASSQAAGRGSDTQYF	TGTGCCAGCAGCCAAGCCGCCGGGAGGGGGTCAGATACGCAGTATTTT
NA	many	TRBV5-1	TRBJ2-5	CASSFLAGVVGETQYF	TGCGCCAGCAGCTTCCTAGCTGGAGTGGTGGGGGAGACCCAGTACTTC
TRBD1	NA	TRBV6-1	TRBJ2-4	CASSPLTGDNIQYF	TGTGCCAGCAGTCCCCTGACAGGGGATAACATTCAGTACTTC
NA	NA	TRBV3-1	TRBJ2-3	CASRETDTQYF	TGTGCCAGCAGAGAGACAGATACGCAGTATTTT
TRBD1	NA	TRBV7-8	TRBJ2-5	CASSTTRGTGFETQYF	TGTGCCAGCAGCACAACTCGAGGGACAGGGTTCGAGACCCAGTACTTC
NA	NA	TRBV7-3	TRBJ2-5	CASSLTGVGDNERFF	TGTGCCAGCAGCTTAACAGGGGTTGGGGACAATGAGCGGTTCTTC
NA	NA	TRBV28	TRBJ2-5	CASSFAVTETQYF	TGTGCCAGCAGTTTTGCAGTAACGGAGACCCAGTACTTC
NA	few	TRBV28	TRBJ2-3	CASSRNFGGRTDTQYF	TGTGCCAGCAGTCGCAATTTTGGAGGGAGGACAGATACGCAGTATTTT
NA	NA	TRBV7-2	TRBJ2-3	CASSLNVGGASSTDTQYF	TGTGCCAGCAGCTTAAATGTCGGTGGGGCCTCTAGCACAGATACGCAGTATTTT
TRBD1	few	TRBV29-1	TRBJ1-4	CSVTGGDEKLFF	TGCAGCGTTACAGGGGGCGATGAAAAACTGTTTTTT
NA	few	TRBV7-8	TRBJ2-1	CASSLISLAQGNEQFF	TGTGCCAGCAGCTTGATATCTCTAGCGCAAGGCAATGAGCAGTTCTTC
NA	few	TRBV4-2	TRBJ2-1	CASSRRLGEGKVERGEQFF	TGTGCCAGCAGCCGCAGATTGGGGGAAGGGAAAGTGGAACGGGGTGAGCAGTTCTTC
NA	NA	TRBV6-5	TRBJ1-1	CATLHSLGTTEAFF	TGTGCCACTCTCCATAGCTTGGGGACGACTGAAGCTTTCTTT
NA	few	TRBV12-3/TRBV12-4	TRBJ2-3	CASSRPGSEPVGTDTQYF	TGTGCCAGCAGTCGCCCGGGGTCCGAGCCCGTTGGCACAGATACGCAGTATTTT
NA	NA	TRBV28	TRBJ1-6	CASSGGNQDISPLHF	TGTGCCAGCAGTGGGGGAAATCAGGATATTTCACCCCTCCACTTT
NA	NA	TRBV15	TRBJ1-2	CATSRGADGYTF	TGTGCCACCAGCAGAGGGGCAGATGGCTACACCTTC